A selection of T cell receptor beta chains follows, all from one sample in a study of shared clonotypes between healthy human individuals. Clones were read by immunoSEQ multiplex PCR, and TCRdb kept only the in-frame ones, dropping some. The sample carries around 600,000 clones, less than 98% recorded once. Sequenced: naive CD4+ T cells sorted from blood. The receptor set was obtained from a woman in her 30s in good health. The CDR3 runs from the conserved cysteine through the conserved F or W. Each record gives: D gene, J gene, clone size, V gene, CDR3 protein, CDR3 DNA. D genes are given only for firm matches. Size values are once, few and many counts, or a class for expanded clones, and some rows have none.

d_gene: -
j_gene: TRBJ2-7
abundance: -
v_gene: TRBV30
CDR3aa: CAWSSEGRGFEQYF
CDR3nt: TGTGCCTGGAGTTCTGAAGGGAGAGGGTTCGAGCAGTACTTC

d_gene: TRBD1
j_gene: TRBJ2-5
abundance: -
v_gene: TRBV5-1
CDR3aa: CASSVGQQETQYF
CDR3nt: TGCGCCAGCAGCGTGGGACAGCAAGAGACCCAGTACTTC

d_gene: TRBD1
j_gene: TRBJ2-1
abundance: -
v_gene: TRBV5-1
CDR3aa: CASRLTGVNNEQFF
CDR3nt: TGCGCCAGCAGACTGACAGGGGTAAACAATGAGCAGTTCTTC

d_gene: -
j_gene: TRBJ2-3
abundance: -
v_gene: TRBV10-3
CDR3aa: CAISDRRDGTDTQYF
CDR3nt: TGTGCCATCAGTGATAGGAGGGATGGTACAGATACGCAGTATTTT

d_gene: -
j_gene: TRBJ2-3
abundance: once
v_gene: TRBV6-4
CDR3aa: CASSATSTDTQYF
CDR3nt: TGTGCCAGTAGCGCGACTAGCACAGATACGCAGTATTTT

d_gene: TRBD1
j_gene: TRBJ2-7
abundance: -
v_gene: TRBV29-1
CDR3aa: CSVRQGKAYEQYF
CDR3nt: TGCAGCGTAAGACAGGGGAAGGCCTACGAGCAGTACTTC

d_gene: -
j_gene: TRBJ1-1
abundance: -
v_gene: TRBV6-5
CDR3aa: CASSYSLTANTEAFF
CDR3nt: TGTGCCAGCAGTTACTCCCTGACAGCGAACACTGAAGCTTTCTTT

d_gene: -
j_gene: TRBJ1-1
abundance: -
v_gene: TRBV7-2
CDR3aa: CASTPGPQNTEAFF
CDR3nt: TGTGCCAGCACTCCGGGACCCCAGAACACTGAAGCTTTCTTT

d_gene: TRBD2
j_gene: TRBJ2-5
abundance: -
v_gene: TRBV5-4
CDR3aa: CASSLVLAGGFKETQYF
CDR3nt: TGTGCCAGCAGCTTGGTTCTGGCGGGAGGGTTCAAAGAGACCCAGTACTTC

d_gene: -
j_gene: TRBJ2-5
abundance: -
v_gene: TRBV6-5
CDR3aa: CASKFSYSQETQYF
CDR3nt: TGTGCCAGCAAATTTAGTTATTCGCAAGAGACCCAGTACTTC

d_gene: TRBD1
j_gene: TRBJ1-5
abundance: once
v_gene: TRBV9
CDR3aa: CASSVEGQGNQPQHF
CDR3nt: TGTGCCAGCAGCGTAGAGGGACAGGGGAATCAGCCCCAGCATTTT

d_gene: -
j_gene: TRBJ2-7
abundance: -
v_gene: TRBV11-2
CDR3aa: CASSLDSRSEQYF
CDR3nt: TGTGCCAGCAGCTTAGATAGCCGCAGCGAGCAGTACTTC

d_gene: -
j_gene: TRBJ2-2
abundance: few
v_gene: TRBV28
CDR3aa: CASSYTGELFF
CDR3nt: TGTGCCAGCAGTTACACCGGGGAGCTGTTTTTT

d_gene: -
j_gene: TRBJ1-4
abundance: -
v_gene: TRBV5-1
CDR3aa: CASSFANEKLFF
CDR3nt: TGCGCCAGCAGCTTCGCGAATGAAAAACTGTTTTTT

d_gene: -
j_gene: TRBJ2-1
abundance: -
v_gene: TRBV28
CDR3aa: CASRTLGARNEQFF
CDR3nt: TGTGCCAGCAGGACTCTCGGGGCGAGGAATGAGCAGTTCTTC

d_gene: TRBD2
j_gene: TRBJ2-7
abundance: -
v_gene: TRBV4-1
CDR3aa: CASSQDGGTSGYEQYF
CDR3nt: TGCGCCAGCAGCCAAGATGGGGGGACTAGCGGCTACGAGCAGTACTTC

d_gene: -
j_gene: TRBJ1-4
abundance: -
v_gene: TRBV6-1
CDR3aa: CASSGQYGEKLFF
CDR3nt: TGTGCCAGCAGTGGCCAGTACGGGGAAAAACTGTTTTTT

d_gene: -
j_gene: TRBJ1-5
abundance: -
v_gene: TRBV19
CDR3aa: CASRVTGNQPQHF
CDR3nt: TGTGCCAGTAGGGTTACAGGGAATCAGCCCCAGCATTTT

d_gene: -
j_gene: TRBJ1-2
abundance: -
v_gene: TRBV5-1
CDR3aa: CASSLAGTDGAYGYTF
CDR3nt: TGCGCCAGCAGCTTGGCAGGGACCGACGGGGCCTACGGCTACACCTTC

d_gene: -
j_gene: TRBJ1-5
abundance: -
v_gene: TRBV6-1
CDR3aa: CASSEDIIGGQHF
CDR3nt: TGTGCCAGCAGTGAAGATATAATTGGGGGCCAGCATTTT

d_gene: TRBD1
j_gene: TRBJ2-2
abundance: -
v_gene: TRBV19
CDR3aa: CASSRTGVLVEELFF
CDR3nt: TGTGCCAGTAGCCGTACAGGGGTCCTCGTGGAGGAGCTGTTTTTT

d_gene: -
j_gene: TRBJ2-5
abundance: -
v_gene: TRBV2
CDR3aa: CASSLLETQYF
CDR3nt: TGTGCCAGCAGCTTGCTAGAGACCCAGTACTTC

d_gene: -
j_gene: TRBJ1-5
abundance: -
v_gene: TRBV10-2
CDR3aa: CASSPREAQSNQPQHF
CDR3nt: TGCGCCAGCAGCCCGCGTGAAGCACAGAGCAATCAGCCCCAGCATTTT

d_gene: -
j_gene: TRBJ2-3
abundance: -
v_gene: TRBV18
CDR3aa: CASSPRAAGPADTQYF
CDR3nt: TGTGCCAGCTCACCTCGTGCGGCGGGACCCGCGGATACGCAGTATTTT

d_gene: TRBD1
j_gene: TRBJ1-2
abundance: -
v_gene: TRBV29-1
CDR3aa: CSVEEGTGGYGYTF
CDR3nt: TGCAGCGTTGAAGAAGGGACAGGAGGCTATGGCTACACCTTC

d_gene: TRBD1
j_gene: TRBJ1-1
abundance: -
v_gene: TRBV5-5
CDR3aa: CASSLAIGTATEAFF
CDR3nt: TGTGCCAGCAGCTTGGCCATCGGGACAGCTACTGAAGCTTTCTTT

d_gene: -
j_gene: TRBJ2-5
abundance: -
v_gene: TRBV7-6
CDR3aa: CASSFSSAETQYF
CDR3nt: TGTGCCAGCAGCTTTTCTAGCGCGGAGACCCAGTACTTC

d_gene: -
j_gene: TRBJ1-2
abundance: -
v_gene: TRBV19
CDR3aa: CASSIRGSESYGYTF
CDR3nt: TGTGCCAGTAGTATAAGGGGGTCGGAGAGCTATGGCTACACCTTC

d_gene: -
j_gene: TRBJ2-3
abundance: -
v_gene: TRBV7-2
CDR3aa: CASRKLSTDTQYF
CDR3nt: TGTGCCAGCAGAAAGCTTAGCACAGATACGCAGTATTTT

d_gene: TRBD1
j_gene: TRBJ1-2
abundance: -
v_gene: TRBV28
CDR3aa: CASSFSRGFGYGYTF
CDR3nt: TGTGCCAGCAGCTTTTCCAGGGGGTTCGGCTATGGCTACACCTTC

d_gene: -
j_gene: TRBJ1-4
abundance: -
v_gene: TRBV6-5
CDR3aa: CASSYSAPATNEKLFF
CDR3nt: TGTGCCAGCAGTTACTCGGCACCCGCAACTAATGAAAAACTGTTTTTT

d_gene: -
j_gene: TRBJ2-1
abundance: -
v_gene: TRBV7-6
CDR3aa: CASSLSKSSYNEQFF
CDR3nt: TGTGCCAGCAGCTTATCTAAGAGCTCCTACAATGAGCAGTTCTTC

d_gene: -
j_gene: TRBJ1-5
abundance: -
v_gene: TRBV19
CDR3aa: CASSIAGGDQPQHF
CDR3nt: TGTGCCAGTAGTATAGCCGGGGGGGATCAGCCCCAGCATTTT

d_gene: -
j_gene: TRBJ2-5
abundance: -
v_gene: TRBV23-1
CDR3aa: CASSWLTGEVETQYF
CDR3nt: TGCGCCAGCAGCTGGCTGACGGGAGAGGTAGAGACCCAGTACTTC

d_gene: -
j_gene: TRBJ1-4
abundance: -
v_gene: TRBV6-6
CDR3aa: CASRQTANEKLFF
CDR3nt: TGTGCCAGCAGGCAGACAGCGAATGAAAAACTGTTTTTT

d_gene: -
j_gene: TRBJ2-7
abundance: -
v_gene: TRBV15
CDR3aa: CATSRDDEQYF
CDR3nt: TGTGCCACCAGCAGAGATGACGAGCAGTACTTC

d_gene: TRBD2
j_gene: TRBJ2-1
abundance: -
v_gene: TRBV28
CDR3aa: CASSQLAGPFNEQFF
CDR3nt: TGTGCCAGCAGTCAACTAGCGGGACCGTTCAATGAGCAGTTCTTC

d_gene: -
j_gene: TRBJ2-1
abundance: -
v_gene: TRBV7-2
CDR3aa: CASSPKTSSYNEQFF
CDR3nt: TGTGCCAGCAGCCCCAAGACGTCTTCCTACAATGAGCAGTTCTTC

d_gene: -
j_gene: TRBJ1-2
abundance: -
v_gene: TRBV5-1
CDR3aa: CASSLAPENYGYTF
CDR3nt: TGCGCCAGCAGCTTGGCTCCGGAAAACTATGGCTACACCTTC

d_gene: -
j_gene: TRBJ2-2
abundance: -
v_gene: TRBV7-9
CDR3aa: CASSLEPPWQRTGELFF
CDR3nt: TGTGCCAGCAGCTTAGAACCCCCCTGGCAGCGCACCGGGGAGCTGTTTTTT

d_gene: TRBD2
j_gene: TRBJ2-3
abundance: -
v_gene: TRBV6-1
CDR3aa: CASRRGGSGTDTQYF
CDR3nt: TGTGCCAGCAGGAGGGGCGGGAGTGGGACAGATACGCAGTATTTT

d_gene: -
j_gene: TRBJ2-3
abundance: -
v_gene: TRBV5-1
CDR3aa: CASSLTLQGDTQYF
CDR3nt: TGCGCCAGCAGCCTGACGCTCCAGGGAGATACGCAGTATTTT

d_gene: -
j_gene: TRBJ2-7
abundance: once
v_gene: TRBV11-2
CDR3aa: CASSLSQEAPYEQYF
CDR3nt: TGTGCCAGCAGCTTAAGCCAGGAAGCGCCCTACGAGCAGTACTTC

d_gene: TRBD1
j_gene: TRBJ1-2
abundance: -
v_gene: TRBV5-1
CDR3aa: CASSLGTDYGYTF
CDR3nt: TGCGCCAGCAGCTTAGGGACAGATTATGGCTACACCTTC

d_gene: -
j_gene: TRBJ1-1
abundance: -
v_gene: TRBV30
CDR3aa: CAWTMLSPNTEAFF
CDR3nt: TGTGCCTGGACCATGCTGAGCCCGAACACTGAAGCTTTCTTT

d_gene: -
j_gene: TRBJ1-1
abundance: -
v_gene: TRBV5-1
CDR3aa: CASTTGTPNTEAFF
CDR3nt: TGCGCCAGCACGACTGGGACACCGAACACTGAAGCTTTCTTT

d_gene: TRBD2
j_gene: TRBJ2-1
abundance: -
v_gene: TRBV29-1
CDR3aa: CSVGVLAGGLSEQFF
CDR3nt: TGCAGCGTTGGCGTCCTAGCGGGAGGGCTATCTGAGCAGTTCTTC

d_gene: -
j_gene: TRBJ2-3
abundance: -
v_gene: TRBV18
CDR3aa: CASSPQDRPDTQYF
CDR3nt: TGTGCCAGCTCACCACAGGACCGGCCAGATACGCAGTATTTT

d_gene: TRBD1
j_gene: TRBJ1-1
abundance: -
v_gene: TRBV5-1
CDR3aa: CASSVGQGGTEAFF
CDR3nt: TGCGCCAGCAGCGTGGGACAGGGGGGCACTGAAGCTTTCTTT

d_gene: -
j_gene: TRBJ2-3
abundance: -
v_gene: TRBV5-8
CDR3aa: CASSRGLNPGDTQYF
CDR3nt: TGTGCCAGCAGCCGTGGACTGAACCCCGGGGATACGCAGTATTTT

d_gene: -
j_gene: TRBJ1-4
abundance: -
v_gene: TRBV4-2
CDR3aa: CASTTVSHEKLFF
CDR3nt: TGTGCCAGCACGACGGTTTCCCACGAAAAACTGTTTTTT